This paragraph covers one T cell receptor (beta chain) sequence. Both 60 Vbeta primers and 13 Jbeta primers went into the PCR. TCRdb's table, derived via immunoSEQ multiplex PCR, lists solely in-frame clones and lacks some. The profile covers some 200,000 clones, with around 79% appearing a single time and 0.22% taken by the ten largest. The data are from a study of cytomegalovirus exposure and HLA in healthy donors. CDR1 and CDR2 from the germline V gene are MGHRA and YSYEKL. CDR3 size: 15 residues. V was clipped by 2 bases and J by 0 bases, with 10 bases between them. Sequences were obtained from PBMCs. This chain joins TRBV4-1 and TRBJ1-1; D uncertain. The sequence was collected from a girl aged 2 to 10 in good health and CMV-seronegative. The CDR3 loop reads CASSQIGGLNTEAFF. The CDR3 region has the DNA TGCGCCAGCAGCCAAATCGGCGGTTTGAACACTGAAGCTTTCTTT.